Below are 14 T cell receptor beta chains sequenced from a single sample in a study of control samples from healthy donors and cancer patients. Only in-frame clones appear in the TCRdb table, and some are missing; sequencing was by immunoSEQ multiplex PCR. The profile shows around 89,000 clones, roughly 82% of them singletons. Sequences were obtained from blood. The source of these receptors is an older woman in good health.

To note about this clone: Other DNA sequences in the sample encode the same CDR3. This chain connects TRBV18 to TRBJ2-3; D gene unclear. CDR3 length equals 13 residues. Germline V gives CDR1 KGHSH, CDR2 LQKENI. Between the trimmed V and J ends, which lost 0 bases and 3 bases, there was a span of 4 bases. The CDR3 here is CASSPPVTDTQYF. For the CDR3, the DNA is TGTGCCAGCTCACCACCGGTTACAGATACGCAGTATTTT.

V is TRBV6-1 and J is TRBJ1-5; TRBD1 agrees at 12 bases. Germline lookup yields CDR1 MNHNS and CDR2 SASEGT. V shed 2 bases, J shed 0 bases, and the junction held 8 bases outside the gene matches. CDR3 size: 19 residues. This chain's CDR3 is CASSEPGQGALVSNQPQHF. The CDR3 DNA reads as TGTGCCAGCAGTGAACCGGGACAGGGGGCTCTAGTTAGCAATCAGCCCCAGCATTTT.

The chain joins TRBV7-2 to TRBJ2-5; tentative D call: TRBD2 (5 bases). The germline V gene encodes CDR1 SGHTA and CDR2 FQGNSA. The V end was cut by 3 bases, the J end by 2 bases, with 7 bases between. This CDR3 contains 13 residues. The CDR3 region has the DNA TGTGCCAGCAGCTTCACTAGGCAAGAGACCCAGTACTTC. Amino acids: CASSFTRQETQYF.

The gene calls are TRBV28 and TRBJ2-7; D uncertain. Germline CDR1 reads MDHEN; CDR2 reads SYDVKM. This CDR3 is 14 amino acids long. The V gene lost 1 base and the J gene lost 2 bases, with 9 bases spanning the gap. CDR3 nucleotide sequence: TGTGCCAGCAGTTTATTCGGCCCGACCTACGAGCAGTACTTC. Its protein product is CASSLFGPTYEQYF. Full variable domain (outside the CDR3, taken from reference TRBV28 and TRBJ2-7): DVKVTQSSRYLVKRTGEKVFLECVQDMDHENMFWYRQDPGLGLRLIYFSYDVKMKEKGDIPEGYSVSREKKERFSLILESASTNQTSMYLCASSLFGPTYEQYFGPGTRLTVT.

This clone was counted a single time. The V call is TRBV6-6, the J call TRBJ1-2, with D perhaps matching TRBD1 (6 bases). The CDR3 is 12 amino acids. Trimming cost V 4 bases and J 7 bases, with 10 bases left between them. Germline V gene lookup returns CDR1 MNHNY and CDR2 SVGAGI (reference sequence). Written as DNA, the CDR3 is TGTGCCAGCAGTTCGGGGGGCCGTGGCTACACCTTC. Translating gives CASSSGGRGYTF.

The chain has TRBV2 and TRBJ2-6; D is uncertain. The CDR3 is made up of 15 amino acids. Trimming took off 4 bases at V and 2 bases at J, with 9 bases between the two ends. Germline V gene lookup returns CDR1 SNHLY and CDR2 FYNNEI. In DNA, the CDR3 is TGTGCCAGCAGTGTAGCTCTGCCTGGGGCCAACGTCCTGACTTTC. Protein product: CASSVALPGANVLTF.

This clone appeared once. The chain uses TRBV19 and TRBJ2-7; TRBD2 agrees at 12 bases. This CDR3 contains 14 residues. CDR1 and CDR2 from the germline V gene are LNHDA and SQIVND (reference sequence). J gave up 5 bases and V 6 bases, and 5 bases lay outside the gene matches. CDR3 nucleotides: TGTGCCAGTAGGACTAGCGGGAGTTCCAACGAGCAGTACTTC. This translates into CASRTSGSSNEQYF.

The J gene is TRBJ2-6, the V gene TRBV27; no firm D call. V lost 4 bases to trimming and J lost 0 bases, with 13 bases between them. Germline values: CDR1 MNHEY, CDR2 SMNVEV (reference sequence). CDR3 size: 17 residues. CDR3 amino acids: CASSSAVGYSGANVLTF. The CDR3 bases are TGTGCCAGCAGTTCCGCCGTGGGGTACTCTGGGGCCAACGTCCTGACTTTC.

On this clone: Other DNA variants within this sample encode the same CDR3. The chain links TRBV27 to TRBJ1-4; D perhaps matches TRBD1 (5 bases). Trimming took 5 bases from V and 0 from J, leaving 13 bases between them. In germline, CDR1 is MNHEY, CDR2 SMNVEV (reference sequence). The CDR3 sequence is 16 residues long. CDR3 bases: TGTGCCAGCAGTCTTGGACAACCCGCAACTAATGAAAAACTGTTTTTT. Translation: CASSLGQPATNEKLFF. The entire variable domain, with the rest obtained from reference TRBV27 and TRBJ1-4, is as follows: EAQVTQNPRYLITVTGKKLTVTCSQNMNHEYMSWYRQDPGLGLRQIYYSMNVEVTDKGDVPEGYKVSRKEKRNFPLILESPSPNQTSLYFCASSLGQPATNEKLFFGSGTQLSVL.

This clone was seen only once. This chain connects TRBV4-1 to TRBJ2-1; D might be TRBD2 (7 bases). Germline-derived CDR1 and CDR2 are MGHRA and YSYEKL. The CDR3 spans 14 residues. V was trimmed by 3 bases and J by 10 bases, leaving 16 bases between them. CDR3 DNA: TGCGCCAGCAGCCAGCGCGGGGGCGCAGAGGAGCAGTTCTTC. Encoded protein: CASSQRGGAEEQFF.

The chain is built from TRBV5-1 and TRBJ1-6; TRBD1 agrees at 9 bases. The CDR3 extends over 16 amino acids. Per the germline V gene, CDR1 is SGHRS and CDR2 is YFSETQ. V lost 0 bases to trimming and J lost 6 bases; unmatched junction nucleotides: 4. The CDR3 region is CASSLGGQGGNSPLHF. In nucleotides, the CDR3 is TGCGCCAGCAGCTTGGGGGGACAGGGTGGTAATTCACCCCTCCACTTT.

The J gene is TRBJ2-2, the V gene TRBV27; D may match TRBD1 or TRBD2 (5 bases each). CDR3 length: 18 amino acids. Germline V gene lookup returns CDR1 MNHEY and CDR2 SMNVEV (reference sequence). Trimming cost V 0 bases and J 0 bases, with 14 bases left between them. For the CDR3, the DNA is TGTGCCAGCAGTTTATCGTTAAGCGGACAAACGAACACCGGGGAGCTGTTTTTT. Protein product: CASSLSLSGQTNTGELFF.

The chain links TRBV3-1 (or the pseudogene TRBV3-2) to TRBJ1-3, with TRBD1 as a possible D gene (6 bases). CDR3 length: 16 residues. The V end was cut by 4 bases, the J end by 5 bases, with 18 bases between. Germline CDR1 and CDR2: LGHDT and YNNKEL (reference sequence). This CDR3 is CASSRGQRGFRNTIYF. CDR3 in DNA: TGTGCCAGCAGCCGCGGACAGCGCGGCTTTAGAAACACCATATATTTT.

The chain couples TRBV11-2 to TRBJ1-1, with D perhaps matching TRBD1 (5 bases). Trimming pared 4 bases from V and 5 bases from J, leaving 14 bases between. This CDR3 has 14 amino acids. The V gene's germline CDR1 is SGHAT and CDR2 FQNNGV. The CDR3 spells CASSSLGGGTEAFF. CDR3 DNA sequence: TGTGCCAGCAGCTCACTTGGGGGGGGGACTGAAGCTTTCTTT.